A selection of T cell receptor beta chains follows, all from one sample in a study of blood T cell repertoires in COVID-19. Using immunoSEQ multiplex PCR, the repertoire was profiled, and TCRdb retains in-frame clones only, with some absent. Here the sample spans around 110,000 clones, over 75% being singletons. Input material: peripheral blood. The source is a woman between 70 and 85 years old with acute or convalescent COVID-19. The CDR3 runs from the conserved cysteine through the conserved F or W. D genes are given only for firm matches.

>TRBD2|TRBJ2-3|TRBV18
CASSPGGNTDTQYF
TGTGCCAGCTCACCCGGGGGGAACACAGATACGCAGTATTTT
>NA|TRBJ1-2|TRBV19
CASIGQGNYGYTF
TGTGCCAGTATAGGGCAGGGAAACTATGGCTACACCTTC
>TRBD1|TRBJ2-5|TRBV7-9
CASSLMGQGARETQYF
TGTGCCAGCAGCTTAATGGGACAGGGGGCGAGGGAGACCCAGTACTTC
>NA|TRBJ1-3|TRBV24-1
CATTGADGNTIYF
TGTGCCACTACAGGCGCTGATGGAAACACCATATATTTT
>NA|TRBJ2-1|TRBV19
CASADRPTYSDEQFF
TGTGCCAGTGCCGACAGACCAACATACAGCGATGAGCAGTTCTTC
>TRBD1|TRBJ2-5|TRBV18
CASSPPGTGGQETQYF
TGTGCCAGCTCACCCCCCGGGACAGGGGGCCAAGAGACCCAGTACTTC
>NA|TRBJ1-5|TRBV7-2
CASSSPSGPQHF
TGTGCCAGCAGCTCCCCCTCGGGGCCCCAGCATTTT
>TRBD1|TRBJ2-3|TRBV19
CASSRGDRRTDTQYF
TGTGCCAGTAGCCGAGGGGACAGACGCACAGATACGCAGTATTTT
>NA|TRBJ1-2|TRBV2
CAGGKDVYGYTF
TGTGCTGGGGGGAAGGACGTCTATGGCTACACCTTC
>NA|TRBJ2-5|TRBV6-5
CASNRKETQYF
TGTGCCAGCAACAGAAAAGAGACCCAGTACTTC
>NA|TRBJ2-1|TRBV6-5
CASTPPGFNEQFF
TGTGCCAGCACCCCACCGGGATTTAATGAGCAGTTCTTC
>NA|TRBJ1-5|TRBV20-1
CSARDGPGQPQHF
TGCAGTGCTCGTGACGGGCCGGGACAGCCCCAGCATTTT
>NA|TRBJ2-1|TRBV3-1/TRBV3-2
CASSQAVYNEQFF
TGTGCCAGCAGCCAAGCCGTATACAATGAGCAGTTCTTC
>NA|TRBJ2-3|TRBV20-1
CSASLPSRKADTQYF
TGCAGTGCTAGTCTTCCTAGCAGGAAGGCAGATACGCAGTATTTT
>TRBD1|TRBJ1-4|TRBV5-6
CASSLGQGLKGEKLFF
TGTGCCAGCAGCCTGGGACAGGGTTTAAAGGGAGAAAAACTGTTTTTT
>TRBD2|TRBJ2-3|TRBV7-8
CASSPIAGPEDF
TGTGCCAGCAGCCCGATAGCGGGGCCTGAGGATTTT
>NA|TRBJ1-5|TRBV18
CASSSAQGRNQPQHF
TGTGCCAGCTCATCCGCGCAGGGGCGGAATCAGCCCCAGCATTTT